This TCR beta chain is from a study of cytomegalovirus exposure and HLA in healthy donors. Participants comprised healthy donors of bone marrow. PCR used 60 Vbeta primers and 13 Jbeta primers. Method: immunoSEQ multiplex PCR; TCRdb's copy keeps in-frame clones and lacks some. The data show 180,000 or so clones, around three quarters seen once. Trimming took 9 bases from V and 4 from J; bases not matched to a gene: 5. The CDR3 consists of 13 residues. The germline gives CDR1 SGHTS, CDR2 YDEGEE. The source of this sequence is a woman in her 30s in good health and CMV-seropositive. The chain employs TRBV5-8 and TRBJ1-3, with 9 bases aligning to TRBD1. Material: PBMCs. Written as DNA, the CDR3 is TGTGCCAACCCGACAGGGGGAGGAAACACCATATATTTT. It is translated as CANPTGGGNTIYF.